These T cell receptor beta chains were read from a single sample in a study of blood T cell repertoires in COVID-19. The assay was immunoSEQ multiplex PCR, and TCRdb's table has in-frame clones only and misses some. The repertoire holds 140,000 to 150,000 clones, with roughly 84% as singletons. The sequencing input was PBMCs or T cells enriched from blood (not recorded which). These receptors were collected from a woman between 45 and 60 years old who had been exposed to COVID-19. CDR3s include the opening cysteine and the closing phenylalanine or tryptophan. Each record gives: D gene, V gene, J gene, clone size, CDR3 protein. The D gene is left open where the match is weak. The size field is filled for only some rows; it gives once, few, many or a size class.

D gene: TRBD1
V gene: TRBV5-4
J gene: TRBJ1-2
clone size: NA
CDR3 protein: CASSRTGEHYGYTF

D gene: NA
V gene: TRBV10-2
J gene: TRBJ1-1
clone size: NA
CDR3 protein: CASSGGGANTEAFF

D gene: NA
V gene: TRBV3-1/TRBV3-2
J gene: TRBJ2-3
clone size: NA
CDR3 protein: CASSQGGIRANTQYF

D gene: TRBD1
V gene: TRBV19
J gene: TRBJ1-2
clone size: NA
CDR3 protein: CASSSSGGRSAYGYTF

D gene: NA
V gene: TRBV13
J gene: TRBJ2-5
clone size: few
CDR3 protein: CASSLSRRPRRGTQYF

D gene: NA
V gene: TRBV9
J gene: TRBJ2-7
clone size: NA
CDR3 protein: CASSASGTTYEQYF

D gene: NA
V gene: TRBV12-3/TRBV12-4
J gene: TRBJ2-1
clone size: NA
CDR3 protein: CASSPGHSEQFF

D gene: TRBD1
V gene: TRBV4-1
J gene: TRBJ2-1
clone size: NA
CDR3 protein: CASSPTGSGQGLGNEQFF

D gene: NA
V gene: TRBV11-3
J gene: TRBJ1-4
clone size: once
CDR3 protein: CASSLAAFPGGEKLFF

D gene: TRBD1
V gene: TRBV4-3
J gene: TRBJ1-2
clone size: NA
CDR3 protein: CASSQATGGGYGYTF

D gene: TRBD2
V gene: TRBV29-1
J gene: TRBJ2-7
clone size: NA
CDR3 protein: CSVEDRTSGSHEQYF

D gene: NA
V gene: TRBV7-9
J gene: TRBJ1-2
clone size: NA
CDR3 protein: CASSLDKAAGDYGYTF

D gene: NA
V gene: TRBV2
J gene: TRBJ2-7
clone size: few
CDR3 protein: CATQGQRREQYF

D gene: TRBD2
V gene: TRBV7-6
J gene: TRBJ2-1
clone size: NA
CDR3 protein: CASSLASLAGNEQFF

D gene: TRBD1
V gene: TRBV7-9
J gene: TRBJ2-3
clone size: NA
CDR3 protein: CASSSPTGWRDTQYF

D gene: TRBD2
V gene: TRBV29-1
J gene: TRBJ2-1
clone size: once
CDR3 protein: CSVEDGGTNYNEQFF

D gene: NA
V gene: TRBV6-4
J gene: TRBJ2-1
clone size: NA
CDR3 protein: CASSDQGSYNEQFF

D gene: NA
V gene: TRBV7-3
J gene: TRBJ2-1
clone size: NA
CDR3 protein: CASSLSPAGGSYNEQFF

D gene: TRBD1
V gene: TRBV14
J gene: TRBJ1-1
clone size: NA
CDR3 protein: CASSQDPDRMVEAFF

D gene: TRBD2
V gene: TRBV5-8
J gene: TRBJ2-3
clone size: NA
CDR3 protein: CASSLVVTSGGTDTQYF

D gene: TRBD1
V gene: TRBV7-9
J gene: TRBJ2-7
clone size: once
CDR3 protein: CASSPGTGGRGEQYF

D gene: NA
V gene: TRBV12-3/TRBV12-4
J gene: TRBJ1-2
clone size: few
CDR3 protein: CASSPGENYGYTF

D gene: TRBD2
V gene: TRBV29-1
J gene: TRBJ2-1
clone size: once
CDR3 protein: CSGEPGGYEQFF

D gene: TRBD1
V gene: TRBV4-3
J gene: TRBJ1-6
clone size: NA
CDR3 protein: CASSQGGGANNSPLHF

D gene: NA
V gene: TRBV5-1
J gene: TRBJ2-7
clone size: NA
CDR3 protein: CASKPDLAGLYEQYF

D gene: TRBD2
V gene: TRBV3-1/TRBV3-2
J gene: TRBJ2-7
clone size: NA
CDR3 protein: CASSQGTRRGGTYEQYF

D gene: TRBD1
V gene: TRBV7-9
J gene: TRBJ1-1
clone size: NA
CDR3 protein: CASSLYRQGATEAFF

D gene: NA
V gene: TRBV7-2
J gene: TRBJ2-5
clone size: NA
CDR3 protein: CASSRGSGETQYF

D gene: NA
V gene: TRBV19
J gene: TRBJ1-4
clone size: NA
CDR3 protein: CASRSGGEAYEKLFF

D gene: NA
V gene: TRBV7-9
J gene: TRBJ2-1
clone size: once
CDR3 protein: CASSPTGVRGHEQFF

D gene: NA
V gene: TRBV12-3/TRBV12-4
J gene: TRBJ2-2
clone size: NA
CDR3 protein: CASRVHTGELFF

D gene: TRBD2
V gene: TRBV5-1
J gene: TRBJ2-1
clone size: NA
CDR3 protein: CASSEGQIAGASNEQFF

D gene: NA
V gene: TRBV27
J gene: TRBJ1-4
clone size: NA
CDR3 protein: CASSSESRFNEKLFF